What follows are 8 T cell receptor beta chains derived from one specimen sequenced in a study of T cells in Graves' hyperthyroidism and ophthalmopathy. TCR beta CDR3 sequences were amplified from RNA transcripts. Using the HTBI primer set, a first-round RT-PCR was run on the TCR CDR3. TCRdb re-derived calls from the multiplex PCR reads in MiXCR, one entry per CDR3 protein. Of approximately 420,000 distinct CDR3 sequences listed, about 15% are singletons. The sequencing sample was made of blood. Every receptor here comes from a woman in her twenties or thirties with Graves' hyperthyroidism.

This clonotype was observed at least ten times. The chain uses TRBV28 and TRBJ2-5; 7 nucleotides align to TRBD2. CDR3 length equals 13 residues. V was clipped by 2 bases and J by 5 bases; unmatched bases: 2. Germline V gives CDR1 MDHEN, CDR2 SYDVKM. CDR3: CASSLGGGETQYF. The DNA for the CDR3 is TGTGCCAGCAGTTTAGGGGGAGGGGAGACCCAGTACTTC.

This clonotype was seen ten or more times. The CDR3 DNA reads as TGTGCCAGCAGCCATTGGGGGGGACTAGGCACGGTGGCAGGGTCGGAAACCCACAATGAGCAGTTCTTC. Translated, it gives CASSHWGGLGTVAGSETHNEQFF. The chain combines TRBV11-2 with TRBJ2-1, with TRBD2 identical over 8 bases. J gave up 5 bases and V 5 bases, and 32 bases lay outside the gene matches. CDR3 length equals 23 residues. Germline CDR1 and CDR2: SGHAT and FQNNGV.

At least ten counts were recorded for this clonotype. The chain employs TRBV24-1 and TRBJ1-5, with unresolved D. CDR1 KGHDR and CDR2 SFDVKD come from the germline V gene. V was cut by 2 bases and J by 0 bases, with 10 bases left in between. The CDR3 spans 16 residues. The CDR3 protein is CATSDSTDDSNQPQHF. The CDR3 DNA is TGTGCCACCAGTGATTCAACAGACGATAGCAATCAGCCCCAGCATTTT.

This clonotype occurred a few times. The chain uses TRBV29-1 and TRBJ2-2; D unresolved. The germline V gene has CDR1 SQVTM and CDR2 ANQGSEA. This CDR3 is 13 amino acids long. Deletions cut 4 bases from V and 3 bases from J, with 9 bases between. The CDR3 DNA reads TGCAGCGTTGTACTATGGGACACCGGGGAGCTGTTTTTT. Protein product: CSVVLWDTGELFF.

The chain is built from TRBV24-1 and TRBJ1-4; tentatively, D is TRBD1 (6 bases). The CDR3 runs to 17 residues. Looked up from germline, CDR1 is KGHDR and CDR2 is SFDVKD. V was pared by 4 bases and J by 3 bases, with 17 bases between. The CDR3 DNA follows: TGTGCCACCAGTGACCCCTCAACAGGGTTCGCTAATGAAAAACTGTTTTTT. Protein: CATSDPSTGFANEKLFF.

The rearrangement joins TRBV11-3 to TRBJ2-1; D unclear. With 0 bases removed from V and 10 bases from J, the gap between germline ends came to 4 bases. CDR3 length: 11 residues. Germline V lookup: CDR1 SGHNT, CDR2 YENEEA. CDR3 sequence: CASSLDQEQFF. In nucleotides, the CDR3 is TGTGCCAGCAGCTTAGATCAGGAGCAGTTCTTC.

This clonotype was seen ten or more times. This chain uses TRBV11-2 with TRBJ2-7; no clear D gene. V was trimmed by 1 base and J by 5 bases, leaving 15 bases between them. The CDR3 runs to 15 residues. Germline V lookup: CDR1 SGHAT, CDR2 FQNNGV. CDR3 sequence (DNA): TGTGCCAGCAGCTTAGTGGCCCGTCTTGCGAACGAGCAGTACTTC. It yields the protein CASSLVARLANEQYF. Using reference TRBV11-2 and TRBJ2-7 for the parts outside the CDR3, the full variable domain is EAGVAQSPRYKIIEKRQSVAFWCNPISGHATLYWYQQILGQGPKLLIQFQNNGVVDDSQLPKDRFSAERLKGVDSTLKIQPAKLEDSAVYLCASSLVARLANEQYFGPGTRLTVT.

The sample holds many counts of this clonotype. The J gene is TRBJ2-3, the V gene TRBV12-5, with 7 bases lining up with TRBD1. V was pared by 2 bases and J by 4 bases, with 0 bases of the junction left unmatched. The germline gives CDR1 LGHNT, CDR2 FRNRAP. This CDR3 has 13 residues. The DNA of the CDR3 is TGTGCTAGTGGTTTGCAGGGGGCAGATACGCAGTATTTT. This gives the protein CASGLQGADTQYF.